This T cell receptor beta chain comes out of a study of shared clonotypes between healthy human individuals. Across the study: The composition of the donors was a couple of women and a few men aged 18 to 49.

In the case of this clone: Its antigen is currently unknown.

Germline CDR1 KGHSH, CDR2 LQKENI. Trimming pared 0 bases from V and 3 bases from J, leaving 8 bases between. The CDR3 extends over 14 amino acids. Study-wide points: Generation of non-shared clonotypes was less probable than generation of clonotypes shared by all four donors.

TCRdb's copy holds only in-frame clones and misses some; the assay was immunoSEQ multiplex PCR. Among about 2 million clones listed, 85% to 95% were seen once. CD4+ cells yielded CD45RA+ naive and CD45RA-negative memory subsets. This clonotype was obtained from a man in his late teens or twenties in good health. The V gene is TRBV18, the J gene TRBJ1-2; D not certain. The material sequenced was naive CD4+ T cells sorted from blood. Subset indicated: CD45RA+ positively selected. CDR3 loop: CASSPPNSHYGYTF. CDR3 DNA: TGTGCCAGCTCACCACCGAACAGCCACTATGGCTACACCTTC.